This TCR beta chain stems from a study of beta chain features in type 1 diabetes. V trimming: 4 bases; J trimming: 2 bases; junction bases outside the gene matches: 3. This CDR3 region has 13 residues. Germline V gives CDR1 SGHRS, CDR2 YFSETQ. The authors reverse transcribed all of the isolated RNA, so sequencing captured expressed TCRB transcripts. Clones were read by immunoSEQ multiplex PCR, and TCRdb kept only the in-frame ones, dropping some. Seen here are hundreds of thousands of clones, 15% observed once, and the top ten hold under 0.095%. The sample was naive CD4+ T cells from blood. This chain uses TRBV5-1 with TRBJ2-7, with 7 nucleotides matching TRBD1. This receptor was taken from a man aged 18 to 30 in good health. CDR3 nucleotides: TGCGCCAGCAGCGGGACAGCCACCTACGAGCAGTACTTC. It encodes CASSGTATYEQYF.